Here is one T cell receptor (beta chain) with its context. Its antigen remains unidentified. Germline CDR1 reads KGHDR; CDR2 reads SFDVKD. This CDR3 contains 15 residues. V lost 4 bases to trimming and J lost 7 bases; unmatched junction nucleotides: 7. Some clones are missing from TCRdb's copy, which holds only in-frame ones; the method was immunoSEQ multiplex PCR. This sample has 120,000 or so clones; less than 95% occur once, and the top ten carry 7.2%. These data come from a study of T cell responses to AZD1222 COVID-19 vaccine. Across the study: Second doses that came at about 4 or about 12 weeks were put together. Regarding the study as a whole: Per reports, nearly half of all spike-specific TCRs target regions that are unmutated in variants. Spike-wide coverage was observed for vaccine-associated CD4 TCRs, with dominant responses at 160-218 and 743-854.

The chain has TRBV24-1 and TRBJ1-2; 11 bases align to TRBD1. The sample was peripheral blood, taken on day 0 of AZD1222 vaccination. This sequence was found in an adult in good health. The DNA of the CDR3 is TGTGCCACCAGTGAAGGGGGACAGGGGGGGAGTGGCTACACCTTC. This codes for CATSEGGQGGSGYTF.